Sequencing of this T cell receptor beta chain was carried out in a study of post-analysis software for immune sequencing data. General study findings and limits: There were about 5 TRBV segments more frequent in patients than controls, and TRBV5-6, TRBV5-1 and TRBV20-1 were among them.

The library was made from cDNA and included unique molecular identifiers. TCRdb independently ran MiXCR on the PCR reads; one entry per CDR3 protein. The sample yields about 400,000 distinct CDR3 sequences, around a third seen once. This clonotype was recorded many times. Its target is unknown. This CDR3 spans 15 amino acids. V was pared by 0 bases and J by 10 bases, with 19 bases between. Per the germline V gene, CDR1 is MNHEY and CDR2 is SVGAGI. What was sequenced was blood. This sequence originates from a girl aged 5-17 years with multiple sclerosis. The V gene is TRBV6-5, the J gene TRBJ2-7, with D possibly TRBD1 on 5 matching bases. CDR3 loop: CASSYSGAAPSLQYF. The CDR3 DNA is TGTGCCAGCAGTTACTCTGGGGCAGCTCCCTCCCTACAGTACTTC.